One and the same sample provided the 13 T cell receptor beta chains below, sequenced in a study of post-analysis software for immune sequencing data. Notes on the study in general: In patients, about five TRBV segments were more frequent than in controls, with TRBV5-6, TRBV5-1 and TRBV20-1 among them.

These receptors' antigens are unknown. Unique molecular identifiers had been added to the TCR beta cDNA libraries. Each CDR3 protein gets one entry after TCRdb re-called the PCR reads with MiXCR. The profile shows hundreds of thousands of distinct CDR3 sequences, 30% of them singletons. The sequenced sample was blood. Receptor source: a girl under 18 with multiple sclerosis.

The chain recombines TRBV7-6 with TRBJ2-7; D uncertain. V was trimmed by 1 base and J by 3 bases, leaving 13 bases between them. There are 15 residues in the CDR3. Germline assignment: CDR1 SGHVS and CDR2 FNYEAQ. CDR3 DNA sequence: TGTGCCAGCAGCTTAGGGCTCGGCGCCGACTACGAGCAGTACTTC. Its translation: CASSLGLGADYEQYF.

V gene TRBV5-5 combines with J gene TRBJ2-7; a possible D gene is TRBD1 (5 bases). The CDR3 totals 14 residues. In germline, CDR1 is SGHKS, CDR2 YYEKEE (reference sequence). Trimming took 2 bases from V and 4 from J, leaving 13 bases between them. CDR3 coding DNA: TGTGCCAGCAGCTTTGAGACAGATTTTTACGAGCAGTACTTC. This gives the protein CASSFETDFYEQYF.

J is TRBJ2-1 and V is TRBV20-1; D remains ambiguous. The germline V and J ends were trimmed by 1 base and 5 bases, with 15 bases remaining between them. Germline V gene lookup returns CDR1 DFQATT and CDR2 SNEGSKA (reference sequence). CDR3 size: 15 residues. The CDR3 nucleotides are TGCAGTGCTAGAGCATTTTTTGGACGAAACAATGAGCAGTTCTTC. Translation gives CSARAFFGRNNEQFF.

This clonotype was observed a few times. The V gene is TRBV7-9, the J gene TRBJ1-5; 8 bases are a match to TRBD1. With 5 bases clipped from V and 6 bases from J, the junction kept 12 bases outside the gene matches. Germline-derived CDR1 and CDR2 are SEHNR and FQNEAQ (reference sequence). The CDR3 has 16 residues. The CDR3 region has the DNA TGTGCCAGCAGCCTAGGGGCAGGGGGCGCGGGTCAGCCCCAGCATTTT. It codes for CASSLGAGGAGQPQHF. Variable domain in full (rest from reference TRBV7-9 and TRBJ1-5): DTGVSQNPRHKITKRGQNVTFRCDPISEHNRLYWYRQTLGQGPEFLTYFQNEAQLEKSRLLSDRFSAERPKGSFSTLEIQRTEQGDSAMYLCASSLGAGGAGQPQHFGDGTRLSIL.

The gene calls are TRBV27 and TRBJ2-1, with 16 bases that match TRBD2. The junction had 9 bases not matched to a gene; V was cut back by 1 base and J by 3 bases. Germline CDR1 MNHEY, CDR2 SMNVEV (reference sequence). CDR3 size: 20 residues. The CDR3 sequence is CASSLYGTSGRALDYNEQFF. The DNA for the CDR3 is TGTGCCAGCAGTTTATATGGGACTAGCGGGAGGGCCCTTGACTACAATGAGCAGTTCTTC.

This clonotype has at least ten counts. This chain connects TRBV4-1 to TRBJ2-1, with D perhaps matching TRBD2 (7 bases). This CDR3 has 17 residues. Germline V CDR1 and CDR2: MGHRA, YSYEKL. V was clipped by 5 bases and J by 5 bases, with 22 bases between them. CDR3 in amino acids: CASSIKAGHRTDNEQFF. Here the CDR3 DNA reads TGCGCCAGCAGCATAAAAGCGGGACACCGAACGGACAATGAGCAGTTCTTC.

The V gene is TRBV6-5, the J gene TRBJ2-1; TRBD2 aligns across 13 bases. Trimming cost V 4 bases and J 4 bases; bases outside gene matches: 10. The CDR3 totals 18 residues. Per the germline V gene, CDR1 is MNHEY and CDR2 is SVGAGI. The CDR3 sequence is CASSCGGLAGRGYNEQFF. The DNA of the CDR3 is TGTGCCAGCAGTTGCGGGGGACTAGCGGGAAGGGGTTACAATGAGCAGTTCTTC.

The chain links TRBV27 to TRBJ1-2, with 8 nucleotides matching TRBD1. With 0 bases clipped from V and 0 bases from J, the junction kept 9 bases outside the gene matches. Germline V CDR1 and CDR2: MNHEY, SMNVEV (reference sequence). CDR3 length equals 18 residues. The CDR3 loop reads CASSLSWDRPQSNYGYTF. The CDR3 nucleotides read TGTGCCAGCAGTTTATCCTGGGACAGGCCCCAATCTAACTATGGCTACACCTTC.

This clonotype was found many times. The CDR3 nucleotides are TGCAGTGCTAAGGGAGGGAATTCACCCCTCCACTTT. Protein: CSAKGGNSPLHF. The chain recombines TRBV20-1 with TRBJ1-6, with D uncertain. The V end lost 4 bases, the J end lost 7 bases, and 8 bases lay between the germline ends. Germline CDR1 and CDR2: DFQATT and SNEGSKA (reference sequence). The CDR3 has 12 residues.

The chain combines TRBV3-1 with TRBJ1-1; 8 bases align to TRBD1. V lost 2 bases and J lost 4; bases outside the gene matches: 3. Germline-derived CDR1 and CDR2 are LGHDT and YNNKEL (reference sequence). This CDR3 contains 14 residues. Written as DNA, the CDR3 is TGTGCCAGCAGCCAACTCGACAGGGGCACTGAAGCTTTCTTT. Its protein product is CASSQLDRGTEAFF.

In its sample, this clonotype was seen a few times. The CDR3 DNA sequence: TGCGCCAGCAGCTTGGCCTTAGGCCGGCCGGGACAAGAAAACATTCAGTACTTC. Translated: CASSLALGRPGQENIQYF. This chain connects TRBV5-1 to TRBJ2-4; D might be TRBD1 (6 bases). CDR3 length: 18 residues. CDR1 is SGHRS and CDR2 is YFSETQ in the germline V gene. V lost 0 bases and J lost 5, with 21 bases in between.

The chain has TRBV3-1 and TRBJ2-2; possible D gene TRBD2, 6 bases. Trimming cost V 3 bases and J 0 bases, with 11 bases left between them. Germline CDR1 and CDR2: LGHDT and YNNKEL (reference sequence). This CDR3 contains 16 residues. The DNA for the CDR3 is TGTGCCAGCAGCCAGTGGACTACCCCGAACACCGGGGAGCTGTTTTTT. Protein sequence: CASSQWTTPNTGELFF.

V and J are TRBV29-1 and TRBJ2-1, with D possibly TRBD1 on 6 matching bases. V lost 2 bases and J 5 bases, leaving 25 bases between the germline ends. The CDR3 has 18 amino acids. The V gene's germline CDR1 is SQVTM and CDR2 ANQGSEA. CDR3 sequence reads: CSVEPIRGFWDTNNEQFF. In DNA form, the CDR3 reads TGCAGCGTTGAACCTATAAGGGGGTTTTGGGACACAAACAATGAGCAGTTCTTC.